One sample yielded the 2 T cell receptor beta chains listed below, sequenced in a study of CD8+ T cells in alopecia areata. In each case, RNA was isolated and then reverse transcribed into cDNA as the sequencing template. The table came from immunoSEQ multiplex PCR; TCRdb's copy has only in-frame clones and leaves some out. The sample includes roughly 30,000 clones, approximately 56% of them seen just once. Sequencing was done on a sample of NKG2D-high CD8+ T cells sorted from blood. The receptors here all came from a human donor with alopecia areata.

The V gene is TRBV7-8, the J gene TRBJ1-3; D perhaps matches TRBD1 (5 bases). Germline V gives CDR1 SGHVS, CDR2 FQNEAQ. The ends were cut back, 2 bases at V and 4 bases at J, with 15 bases in the middle. This CDR3 comprises 16 residues. CDR3 bases: TGTGCCAGCAGCTTATTCGCAGGGCAGAGAGGAAACACCATATATTTT. The encoded protein is CASSLFAGQRGNTIYF.

The sample holds one count of this clone. The rearrangement links TRBV6-5 to TRBJ1-1, with D perhaps TRBD1 (5 bases). Germline CDR1 and CDR2: MNHEY and SVGAGI. V lost 0 bases and J lost 2, with 7 bases in between. CDR3 length: 14 amino acids. CDR3 region: CASSYSTDNTEAFF. CDR3 nucleotide sequence: TGTGCCAGCAGTTACTCGACAGATAACACTGAAGCTTTCTTT.